Sequencing of this T cell receptor beta chain was carried out in a study of T cell responses to AZD1222 COVID-19 vaccine (dated by TCRdb to the early 2020s). Looking at the study overall: A total of about 240 trial participants underwent TCR sequencing, of whom around 200 received two doses of AZD1222 and roughly 25 received two doses of the MenACWY control vaccine. Trial participants were enrolled by age into subgroups of 18-55, 56-69 and 70-plus years, and roughly 160, 29 and 62 TCR-sequenced participants, respectively, were included in these subgroups.

What the research found in general, with its limitations: The 56-69-year group was small, and its depth increase did not reach significance, likely because of low power. Conclusions about previously exposed vaccinees are limited, since just a handful of AZD1222 recipients were seropositive for SARS-CoV-2 at baseline. Because no samples from the day 14 peak response were available, repertoires could be characterized only after the peak T cell response. After two AZD1222 doses, spike-specific TCR breadth and depth were significantly higher than at day 0 and than in MenACWY recipients. The whole spike protein was spanned by vaccine-associated CD4 TCRs, and dominant responses were seen in regions 160-218 and 743-854. Reportedly, close to half of the unique spike-specific TCRs recognized epitopes lying outside the regions that are mutated in the B.1.351 and B.1.1.7 variants. Participants were mostly white British, with more females than males. The authors suggested clonal diversity may have been underestimated.

The CDR3 regions of human TCRbeta chains were subjected to immunosequencing. As for the authors' bioinformatics: TCRs in the repertoires were compared against a reference library of SARS-CoV-2-specific TCRs that had been generated with the MIRA antigen-specificity platform. Breadth was defined as the fraction of unique TCRs that were SARS-CoV-2-associated. Depth was defined as the fraction of total T cells that were SARS-CoV-2-associated. Using the MIRA data, every spike-specific TCR was mapped to the spike region that the TCR reacted to and assigned to either a CD4 or a CD8 class. Log10-transformed breadth and depth values were compared by one-way ANOVA with Sidak's multiple comparisons tests. TCRdb holds this immuneACCESS table with in-frame rearrangements only. Some clones are missing; in checked studies, unresolved V genes explain under half, and the rest has no known cause. The V and J calls and clone size were taken over from that table, and D and trimming were inferred from the DNA. Here the sample has about 86,000 clones; more than 70% occur a single time. The biggest ten clones account for approximately 5.3% of the sample.

As regards this clone: Its target antigen remains unknown. No base quality values were provided; no much bigger clone lies one nucleotide off.

CDR1 MNHEY and CDR2 SVGEGT were looked up in the germline V gene. V loses 6 bases at its end and J loses 0 bases; junction bases beyond the gene matches: 4. Including cysteine and phenylalanine, the CDR3 has 15 amino acids. The read is trimmed to its CDR3 DNA, 45 bases read in frame from base 1. The intended sense of this specimen's time point label: about 28 days (+/-7) after the second vaccine dose. AZD1222 recipients given second doses at about 4 weeks or at about 12 weeks were pooled, since spike-specific TCR depth and breadth were not found to differ between the two schedules. The vaccinee samples were drawn from two UK trials, COV001 and COV002, one of which was a single-blind randomized controlled phase 2/3 trial testing AZD1222 (ChAdOx1 nCoV-19) in healthy adults. For TCRbeta chain sequencing, PBMC samples were collected from trial participants at day 0 and at day 28 after the second dose.

The sequencing here drew on peripheral blood, taken 28 days after the second AZD1222 dose. The clonotype originates from an adult who received the AZD1222 COVID-19 vaccine. The chain is encoded by TRBV6-2 or TRBV6-3 joined to TRBJ1-4, and 7 junction bases match TRBD1. The DNA reads as follows: TGTGCCAGCAGCCGAGGGACAGCAACTAATGAAAAACTGTTTTTT. Translated, it gives CASSRGTATNEKLFF.